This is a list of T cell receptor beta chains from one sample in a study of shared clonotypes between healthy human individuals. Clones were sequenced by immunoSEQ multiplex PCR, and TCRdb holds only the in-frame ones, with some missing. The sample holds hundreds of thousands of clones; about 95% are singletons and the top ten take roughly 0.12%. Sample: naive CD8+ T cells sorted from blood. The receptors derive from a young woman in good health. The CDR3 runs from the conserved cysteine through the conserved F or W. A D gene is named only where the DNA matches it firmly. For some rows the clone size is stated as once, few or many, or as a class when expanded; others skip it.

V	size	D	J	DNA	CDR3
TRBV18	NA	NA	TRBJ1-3	TGTGCCAGCTCATCTCCGGACCGGGGCACCATATATTTT	CASSSPDRGTIYF
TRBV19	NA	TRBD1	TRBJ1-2	TGTGCCAGTGGACACAGGGGGACAGGGTGGGATGTTCGGTATGGCTACACCTTC	CASGHRGTGWDVRYGYTF
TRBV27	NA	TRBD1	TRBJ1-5	TGTGCCAGCAGTTTATCTCCGGGACAGGGGCCCGCGTATAGCAATCAGCCCCAGCATTTT	CASSLSPGQGPAYSNQPQHF
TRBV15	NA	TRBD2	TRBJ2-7	TGTGCCACCAGCAGTTCTAGCGGAGACGAGCAGTACTTC	CATSSSSGDEQYF
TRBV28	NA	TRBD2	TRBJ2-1	TGTGCCAGCAGTTTCCCTAGCGGGAGTAGCTACAATGAGCAGTTCTTC	CASSFPSGSSYNEQFF
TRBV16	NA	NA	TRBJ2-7	TGTGCCAGCAGCCAATCGCCCTCCTACGAGCAGTACTTC	CASSQSPSYEQYF
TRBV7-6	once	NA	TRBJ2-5	TGTGCCAGCAGCTTCCGGGCCAAGCAAGAGACCCAGTACTTC	CASSFRAKQETQYF
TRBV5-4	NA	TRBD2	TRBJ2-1	TGTGCCAGCAGCCCACCGGGTGCGGGAGTTTCGGAGCAGTTCTTC	CASSPPGAGVSEQFF
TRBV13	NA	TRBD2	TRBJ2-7	TGTGCCAGCAGTTCCCCACGTAGCGGGATAAACGAGCAGTACTTC	CASSSPRSGINEQYF
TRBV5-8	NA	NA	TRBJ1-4	TGTGCCAGCAGCTTGGGTGACCTCGAGGGTGAAAAACTGTTTTTT	CASSLGDLEGEKLFF
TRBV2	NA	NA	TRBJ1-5	TGTGCCAGCACTGCAGCGGATCGACTAGACAAGGCCCAGCATTTT	CASTAADRLDKAQHF
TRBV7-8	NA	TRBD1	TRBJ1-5	TGTGCCAGCAGCTTAGCGGAGCAGGGGGGTTATCGCAATCAGCCCCAGCATTTT	CASSLAEQGGYRNQPQHF
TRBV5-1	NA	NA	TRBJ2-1	TGCGCCAGCAGCTTGGAACTCGCCAATGAGCAGTTCTTC	CASSLELANEQFF
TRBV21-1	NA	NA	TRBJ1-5	TGTGCCAGCAGCAAAGAGGTCAGTTGGAGCAATCAGCCCCAGCATTTT	CASSKEVSWSNQPQHF
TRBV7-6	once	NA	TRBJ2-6	TGTGCCAGCAGCTTAGGGCCAGGGGGGCCCTCTGGGGCCAACGTCCTGACTTTC	CASSLGPGGPSGANVLTF
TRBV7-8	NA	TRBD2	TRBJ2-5	TGTGCCAGCAGCTTAGGGTCGGGACTAGCGGGTGAGACCCAGTACTTC	CASSLGSGLAGETQYF
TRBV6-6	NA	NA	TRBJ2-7	TGTGCCAGCAGTCGACCCATGGGAGGAGTGATCGAGCAGTACTTC	CASSRPMGGVIEQYF
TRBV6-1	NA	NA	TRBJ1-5	TGTGCCAGCAGTGAATGGGCCGGGGGGCGGCAGCCCCAGCATTTT	CASSEWAGGRQPQHF
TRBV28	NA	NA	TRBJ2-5	TGTGCCAGCAGCCCGTGGGTCGGGGAAGAGACCCAGTACTTC	CASSPWVGEETQYF
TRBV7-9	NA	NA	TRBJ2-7	TGTGCCAGCAGCTCCCCGGGGACCTACGAGCAGTACTTC	CASSSPGTYEQYF
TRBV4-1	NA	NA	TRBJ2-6	TGCGCCAGCAGCCAGGAGGGGACCCCTGGGGCCAACGTCCTGACTTTC	CASSQEGTPGANVLTF
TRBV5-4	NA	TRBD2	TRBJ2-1	TGTGCCAGCAGCTTGGATGAGACTAGCGGGTCCTACAATGAGCAGTTCTTC	CASSLDETSGSYNEQFF
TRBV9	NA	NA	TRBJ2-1	TGTGCCAGCAGTCTTACTGACAGTAGCTCCTACAATGAGCAGTTCTTC	CASSLTDSSSYNEQFF
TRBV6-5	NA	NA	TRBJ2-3	TGTGCCAGCGAAGGGGCGGACACAGATACGCAGTATTTT	CASEGADTDTQYF
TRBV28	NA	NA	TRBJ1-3	TGTGCCAGCAGTGAGCAGGCCGGAAACACCATATATTTT	CASSEQAGNTIYF
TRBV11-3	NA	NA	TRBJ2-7	TGTGCCAGCAGCTGGGGCAGAAACTACGAGCAGTACTTC	CASSWGRNYEQYF
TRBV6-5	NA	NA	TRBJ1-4	TGTGCCAGCAGTCCGACAGGCCTGAGAGGGGAAAAACTGTTTTTT	CASSPTGLRGEKLFF
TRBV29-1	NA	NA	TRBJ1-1	TGCAGCGTTGAAGACGGAACAGCCTACACTGAAGCTTTCTTT	CSVEDGTAYTEAFF
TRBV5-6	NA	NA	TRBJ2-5	TGTGCCAGCAGCCCGGACAGCCAAGAGACCCAGTACTTC	CASSPDSQETQYF
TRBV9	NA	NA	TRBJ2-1	TGTGCCAGCAGCGGAGCGGAGACTATTGAGCAGTTCTTC	CASSGAETIEQFF
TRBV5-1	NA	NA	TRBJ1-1	TGCGCCAGCAGCCACTTCCCAGACGGGGGCGGTGAAGCTTTCTTT	CASSHFPDGGGEAFF
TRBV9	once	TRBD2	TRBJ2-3	TGTGCCAGCAGCGTAGTCAAATTGACTAGCGGGACTAGCACAGATACGCAGTATTTT	CASSVVKLTSGTSTDTQYF
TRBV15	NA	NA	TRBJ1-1	TGTGCCACCAGCAGCCTAAGGGGGAACACTGAAGCTTTCTTT	CATSSLRGNTEAFF
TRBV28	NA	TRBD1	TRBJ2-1	TGTGCCAGCAGTTTAGGGACAGTCGTGAATGAGCAGTTCTTC	CASSLGTVVNEQFF
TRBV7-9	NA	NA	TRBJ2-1	TGTGCCTGTTACAGGGTAAATGAGCAGTTCTTC	CACYRVNEQFF
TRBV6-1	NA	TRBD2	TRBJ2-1	TGTGCCGGCCGACTAGCGGGACGAAACAATGAGCAGTTCTTC	CAGRLAGRNNEQFF
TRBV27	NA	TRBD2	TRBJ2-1	TGTGCCAGCAGGTTAGGGACTAGAATTTACAATGAGCAGTTCTTC	CASRLGTRIYNEQFF
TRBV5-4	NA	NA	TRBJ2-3	TGTGCCAGCAGCTTGCAAGCGGTTAGCACAGATACGCAGTATTTT	CASSLQAVSTDTQYF
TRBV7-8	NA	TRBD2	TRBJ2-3	TGTGCCAGCAGCTTTAGCGGGTCAGATACGCAGTATTTT	CASSFSGSDTQYF
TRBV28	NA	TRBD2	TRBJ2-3	TGTGCCAGCAGTTTTGTCCTAGCGGGCGAAGGCACAGATACGCAGTATTTT	CASSFVLAGEGTDTQYF
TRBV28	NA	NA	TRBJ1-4	TGTGCCAGCATGGGGCGGGGGTCCAATGAAAAACTGTTTTTT	CASMGRGSNEKLFF
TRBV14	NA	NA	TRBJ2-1	TGTGCCAGCAGCCTGTCCAATGAGCAGTTCTTC	CASSLSNEQFF
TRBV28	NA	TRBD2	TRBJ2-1	TGTGCCAGCAGATCTAGCGGGAGCTCCTACAATGAGCAGTTCTTC	CASRSSGSSYNEQFF
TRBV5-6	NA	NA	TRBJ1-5	TGTGCCAGCAGCTACCAACTGGAGAGGAATCAGCCCCAGCATTTT	CASSYQLERNQPQHF
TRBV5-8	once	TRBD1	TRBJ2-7	TGTGCCAGCAGCATCGGACAGGCCTACGAGCAGTACTTC	CASSIGQAYEQYF